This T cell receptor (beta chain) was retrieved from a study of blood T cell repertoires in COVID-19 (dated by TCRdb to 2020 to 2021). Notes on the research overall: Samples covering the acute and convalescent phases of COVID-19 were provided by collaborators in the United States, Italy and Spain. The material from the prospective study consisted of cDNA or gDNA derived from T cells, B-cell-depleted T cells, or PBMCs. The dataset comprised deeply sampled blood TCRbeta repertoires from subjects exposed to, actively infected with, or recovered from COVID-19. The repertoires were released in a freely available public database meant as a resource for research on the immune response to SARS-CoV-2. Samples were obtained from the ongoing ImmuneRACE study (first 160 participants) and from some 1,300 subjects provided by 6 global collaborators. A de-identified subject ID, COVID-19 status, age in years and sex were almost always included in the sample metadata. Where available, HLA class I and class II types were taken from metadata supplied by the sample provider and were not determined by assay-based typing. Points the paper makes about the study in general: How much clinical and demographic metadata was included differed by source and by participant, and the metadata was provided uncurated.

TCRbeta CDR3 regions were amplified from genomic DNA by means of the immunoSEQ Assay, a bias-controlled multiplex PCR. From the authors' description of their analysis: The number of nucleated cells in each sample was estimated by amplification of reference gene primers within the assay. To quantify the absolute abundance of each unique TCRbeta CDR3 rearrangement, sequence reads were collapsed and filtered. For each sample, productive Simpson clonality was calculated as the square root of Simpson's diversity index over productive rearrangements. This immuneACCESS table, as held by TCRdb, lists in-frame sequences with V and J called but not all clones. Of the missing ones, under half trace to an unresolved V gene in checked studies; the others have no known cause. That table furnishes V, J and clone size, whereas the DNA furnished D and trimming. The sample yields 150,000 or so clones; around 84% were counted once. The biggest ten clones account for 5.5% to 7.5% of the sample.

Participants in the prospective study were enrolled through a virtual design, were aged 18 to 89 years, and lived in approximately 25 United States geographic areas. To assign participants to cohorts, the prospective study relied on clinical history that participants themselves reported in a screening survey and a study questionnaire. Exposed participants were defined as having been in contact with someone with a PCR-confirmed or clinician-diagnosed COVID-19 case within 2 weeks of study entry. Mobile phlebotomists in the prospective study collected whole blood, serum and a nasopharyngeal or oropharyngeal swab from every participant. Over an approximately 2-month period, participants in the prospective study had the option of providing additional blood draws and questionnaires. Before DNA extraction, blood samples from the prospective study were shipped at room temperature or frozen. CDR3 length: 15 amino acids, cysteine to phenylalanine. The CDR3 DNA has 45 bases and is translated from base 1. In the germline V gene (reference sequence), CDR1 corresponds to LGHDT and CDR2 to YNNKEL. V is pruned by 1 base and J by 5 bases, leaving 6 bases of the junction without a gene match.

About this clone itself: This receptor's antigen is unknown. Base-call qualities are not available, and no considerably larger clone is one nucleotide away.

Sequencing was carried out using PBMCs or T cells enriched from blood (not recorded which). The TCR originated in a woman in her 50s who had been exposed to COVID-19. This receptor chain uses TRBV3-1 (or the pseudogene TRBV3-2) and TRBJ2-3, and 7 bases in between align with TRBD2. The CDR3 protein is CASSQAWTSLDTQYF. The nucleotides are TGTGCCAGCAGCCAAGCCTGGACTAGTCTAGATACGCAGTATTTT.